The source of this TCR beta chain is a study of shared clonotypes between healthy human individuals (dated by TCRdb to about 2020). For the wider study: The cohort comprised a couple of women and three men aged 18 to 49 years. The study deeply sequenced blood TCR repertoires of five healthy adults to estimate repertoire size and the extent of clonotype sharing between individuals. To increase sequencing depth and limit assay-specific biases, TCR repertoire library preparation and sequencing were carried out by different laboratories using diverse techniques. Between about 0.9 and 8.9 billion PBMCs per donor were obtained by leukapheresis. For each donor, three plates each were used for CD4 naive and CD4 memory, two plates were used for CD8 naive, and one plate was used for CD8 memory. What the study reported, not specific to this receptor: Incomplete sequencing was indicated by rarefaction of sorted-subset datasets, despite the large sequencing depth. Sampling was restricted to blood, and TCR repertoires in tissues likely differ from the TCR repertoires found in blood. The small number of donors limited the genetic and exposure-history diversity represented. Pairwise subsampling led to the expectation that sequencing depth would affect the degree of clonotype sharing among donors. Across a handful of donors, roughly 5.4% of naive CD4, roughly 3.3% of naive CD8, about 2% of memory CD4, and 0.4% of memory CD8 clonotypes were shared. Clonotypes shared by all four sorted-subset donors showed higher generation probabilities than non-shared clonotypes. Larger estimated clonotype richness was generally found for naive subsets than for memory subsets.

This clone was counted a single time. Its binding antigen is unknown. No clone much larger than this one lies a single base away; base qualities are absent. The germline V gene supplies CDR1 SGDLS and CDR2 YYNGEE. The CDR3, from cysteine to phenylalanine, totals 16 residues. Only the CDR3 DNA is retained, 48 bases long and in frame from the first base. The V end loses 5 bases and the J end loses 3 bases, and a stretch of 21 bases separates them. Using the deep immunoSEQ assay, multiplex PCR amplified TCR CDR3 regions from genomic DNA. Extracted genomic DNA from each cell subset was spread evenly across all wells of several immunoSEQ 96-well plates, with each plate serving as a replicate. For sorted subsets, each replicate PCR was loaded with 200 to 250 ng genomic DNA, equivalent to 32,000 or so T cell genomes. Purified libraries were measured with a Qubit 3.0 fluorometer, size-checked on a Bioanalyzer 2100, and measured again with the KAPA Library Quantification kit. Each immunoSEQ 96-well plate was sequenced on its own single-read 150-cycle Illumina NextSeq 550 flow cell. Under the source paper's analysis protocol: Because the immunoSEQ output held only junctional sequences and lacked quality scores, the filtering could not match the filtering applied to full-length reads. To assign V/J genes and CDR3, sequences were annotated against IMGT germline references using PyIR, a Python wrapper for IgBLAST v1.9. Any read was removed if the V/J assignment was weak (E-value above 1e-6), the CDR3 was missing, or the read contained stop codons, out-of-frame junctions, or ambiguous translated residues. V3J clonotypes were defined as sequences sharing an identical inferred V gene, J gene, and CDR3 amino acid sequence. Percentage overlap between repertoires was calculated by dividing the number of shared unique clonotypes by the size of the smaller repertoire. Three approaches were used to assess repertoire richness: RTK rarefaction, the Chao1 estimator, and Recon v2.1 estimates of unobserved clonotypes. For all TCRbeta clonotypes obtained by the gDNA method from a few donors, generation probabilities were computed with OLGA. Imported from immuneACCESS, the table was reduced by TCRdb to in-frame sequences with V and J called. These copies leave out some clones; in studies compared against another copy, an unresolved V gene accounts for under half, and the cause of the remainder is not known. From that table come the V and J calls and clone size; the DNA was used to work out D and trimming. The sample table shows approximately 600,000 clones, and approximately 95% are seen once. The ten top clones hold over 0.095% of the sample.

CD8 naive samples consisted of CD45RO-negative cells that were positively selected for CCR7, yielding a CD45RA+CCR7+ population without TemRA cells. Healthy HIV-negative adults with no recently reported acute infections or vaccinations were included as donors. Every donor was a Caucasian adult residing in Nashville, Tennessee, USA. Blood was collected by leukapheresis, and PBMCs were isolated by Ficoll-Histopaque density gradient centrifugation and then cryopreserved in liquid nitrogen vapor phase. Analytical flow cytometry was used to check the purity and quantity of each magnetically sorted T cell population. Each sorted fraction had its genomic DNA isolated and then quantified by UV absorbance on a Nanodrop 2000c.

The V and J genes are TRBV9 and TRBJ2-7, with TRBD2 as a weak D call on 8 bases. The receptor's source is a woman aged 25 to 39 in good health. Sample: naive CD8+ T cells sorted from blood. Explained via the paper, the cell subset or site label denotes: CD45RA+CCR7+. The DNA sequence is given as TGTGCCAGCAGTCTAGGGGGCGTAGCGGGATACTACGAGCAGTACTTC. Translated, this gives CASSLGGVAGYYEQYF.